The 24 T cell receptor beta chains below come from one sample, sequenced in a study of T cells in Graves' hyperthyroidism and ophthalmopathy. Researchers took RNA transcripts and amplified the TCR beta CDR3 regions from them. The HTBI set primed first-round TCR CDR3 RT-PCR. TCRdb passed the multiplex PCR reads through MiXCR, listing each CDR3 protein once. The data contain a few hundred thousand distinct CDR3 sequences, 15% of them seen just once; the ten biggest clones take up 15% to 20%. The specimen sequenced was blood. These receptors all come from a woman aged 60-75 years with Graves' ophthalmopathy.

Many counts were recorded for this clonotype. The chain recombines TRBV11-2 with TRBJ1-1; a possible D gene is TRBD1 (6 bases). The V gene's germline CDR1 is SGHAT and CDR2 FQNNGV. The CDR3 extends over 13 amino acids. Trimming stripped 5 bases from V and 5 bases from J, with 12 bases between. CDR3 loop: CASSATRGTEAFF. The DNA for the CDR3 is TGTGCCAGCAGCGCGACTAGGGGGACTGAAGCTTTCTTT.

This clonotype was counted many times. The chain uses TRBV5-1 and TRBJ2-7; D not resolved. Trimming left V 1 base short and J 2 bases short, with 7 bases between. Germline V gene lookup returns CDR1 SGHRS and CDR2 YFSETQ. CDR3 length: 13 residues. CDR3 coding DNA: TGCGCCAGCAGCTTGAGGGCTCCCTACGAGCAGTACTTC. Its translation: CASSLRAPYEQYF.

The chain has TRBV12-5 and TRBJ1-2, with D unclear. The ends were cut back, 5 bases at V and 0 bases at J, with 10 bases in the middle. CDR3 length equals 14 residues. Germline V gene sequence: CDR1 LGHNT, CDR2 FRNRAP. For the CDR3, the DNA is TGTGCTAGTGGTGCGCCGACGGCTAACTATGGCTACACCTTC. Encoded protein: CASGAPTANYGYTF.

This chain joins TRBV2 and TRBJ1-3; TRBD1 matches at 7 bases. The CDR3 extends over 14 amino acids. Germline assignment: CDR1 SNHLY and CDR2 FYNNEI. V shed 6 bases, J shed 0 bases, and the junction held 2 bases outside the gene matches. The CDR3 DNA reads TGTGCCAGCAGGCGGGACAGCTCTGGAAACACCATATATTTT. Translated: CASRRDSSGNTIYF.

This clonotype occurred many times. The chain uses TRBV28 and TRBJ2-1, with TRBD1 matching 10 bases. The V gene end was trimmed by 5 bases and the J gene end by 0 bases; junction bases not matched to a gene: 19. This CDR3 comprises 21 residues. CDR1 and CDR2 from the germline V gene are MDHEN and SYDVKM. Here the CDR3 DNA reads TGTGCCAGCAGTAAAAACCCCCGGGACAGGGGAAGGGGCAGCTCCTACAATGAGCAGTTCTTC. Residues: CASSKNPRDRGRGSSYNEQFF.

In this sample, this clonotype turned up many times. The genes are TRBV12-3 or TRBV12-4 and TRBJ2-7; D gene unclear. Deletions cut 4 bases from V and 7 bases from J, with 8 bases between. The CDR3 contains 11 residues. The CDR3 DNA reads TGTGCCAGCAGTTCTCTGGGTGAGCAGTACTTC. Amino acid sequence: CASSSLGEQYF.

A word on this clonotype: A much larger clone differs by one base, so this may be a read error. This chain uses TRBV20-1 with TRBJ2-7; D may correspond to TRBD1 or TRBD2 (5 bases each). This CDR3 comprises 12 residues. The germline V and J ends were trimmed by 6 bases and 7 bases, with 16 bases remaining between them. CDR1 DFQATT and CDR2 SNEGSKA come from the germline V gene (reference sequence). CDR3 coding DNA: TGCAGTGCCAACGGGGCTACGGAGGAGCAGTACTTC. This codes for CSANGATEEQYF.

This chain joins TRBV5-1 and TRBJ1-3; TRBD1 matches at 7 bases. The junction had 10 bases not matched to a gene; V was cut back by 1 base and J by 0 bases. CDR1 SGHRS and CDR2 YFSETQ come from the germline V gene. The CDR3 is 18 amino acids. This CDR3 reads CASSLRAGGTPSGNTIYF. The CDR3 DNA follows: TGCGCCAGCAGCTTGCGAGCAGGGGGAACCCCCTCTGGAAACACCATATATTTT.

This clonotype was detected many times. V and J are TRBV28 and TRBJ2-2; 10 bases are a match to TRBD2. Germline V gene lookup returns CDR1 MDHEN and CDR2 SYDVKM. The CDR3 consists of 16 residues. Trimming at V came to 6 bases and at J to 7 bases, leaving 11 bases not matched to a gene. CDR3 DNA sequence: TGTGCCAGCAGCCCAGCGGGAGGGCTTCGCGGCGGGGAGCTGTTTTTT. Translating gives CASSPAGGLRGGELFF.

This clonotype was found many times. The chain uses TRBV7-8 and TRBJ2-1; 9 bases agree with TRBD2. The V segment lost 5 bases and the J segment 9 bases; nucleotides outside the gene matches: 17. There are 17 residues in the CDR3. CDR1 and CDR2 (germline): SGHVS, FQNEAQ. The CDR3 bases are TGTGCCAGCAGCGTAAAGACCGGGACTAGCTTTATGGGTGAGCAGTTCTTC. Translating it yields CASSVKTGTSFMGEQFF.

This clonotype was picked up many times. The rearrangement joins TRBV27 to TRBJ2-1, with TRBD2 matching over 9 bases. Germline-derived CDR1 and CDR2 are MNHEY and SMNVEV (reference sequence). The J segment lost 10 bases and the V segment lost 0 bases, leaving 7 bases of the junction unmatched. The CDR3 loop spans 15 amino acids. In DNA form, the CDR3 reads TGTGCCAGCAGTTTATCGCGGTCTAGCGGGAACGAGCAGTTCTTC. It is translated as CASSLSRSSGNEQFF.

This clonotype came up a few times. V is TRBV7-9 and J is TRBJ2-2; 8 positions agree with TRBD1. This CDR3 spans 18 amino acids. Losses at the gene ends were 2 bases for V and 4 bases for J; bases not matched to a gene: 12. The germline gives CDR1 SEHNR, CDR2 FQNEAQ (reference sequence). CDR3 nucleotide sequence: TGTGCCAGCAGCTTAACACCGGGACAGGTCGAATCCACCGGGGAGCTGTTTTTT. Its translation: CASSLTPGQVESTGELFF.

The chain joins TRBV11-2 to TRBJ1-1; D uncertain. This CDR3 has 12 amino acids. Germline V gene data show CDR1 as SGHAT and CDR2 as FQNNGV. Trimming took 8 bases from V and 7 from J, leaving 14 bases between them. Written as DNA, the CDR3 is TGTGCCAGCTCACCAGAAGGTCATGAAGCTTTCTTT. This codes for CASSPEGHEAFF.

This clonotype showed up many times. V and J are TRBV20-1 and TRBJ1-5; D is ambiguous. Deletions cut 3 bases from V and 1 base from J, with 7 bases between. This CDR3 spans 13 amino acids. Germline V CDR1 and CDR2: DFQATT, SNEGSKA (reference sequence). DNA for the CDR3: TGCAGTGCTAGGACGGTGAGCAATCAGCCCCAGCATTTT. This translates into CSARTVSNQPQHF.

This clonotype has ten or more counts. The CDR3 spells CASRDGQVGELFF. CDR3 in DNA: TGCGCCAGCAGGGACGGACAGGTCGGGGAGCTGTTTTTT. The V call is TRBV10-1, the J call TRBJ2-2; 7 bases fit TRBD1. After removal of 6 bases from V and 7 bases from J, the junction contained 5 bases not matched to a gene. Germline values: CDR1 WNHNN, CDR2 SYGVQD (reference sequence). The CDR3 extends over 13 amino acids.

Concerning this clonotype: This sequence may be a read error, since a much larger clone differs from it by one base. It is likely a read error, because the conserved phenylalanine at the end of the CDR3 is missing. The chain has TRBV6-1 and TRBJ2-7, with 9 bases identical to TRBD1. V dropped 7 bases and J dropped 0; count of bases not matched to a gene: 4. The germline V gene encodes CDR1 MNHNS and CDR2 SASEGT. There are 14 residues in the CDR3. In nucleotides, the CDR3 is TGTGCCAGCATCCGGGACAGGGACTCCTACGAGCAGTACTCC. Translating it yields CASIRDRDSYEQYS.

In its sample, this clonotype was seen many times. A single base separates this from a much larger clone, so it may be a read error. The rearrangement links TRBV7-2 to TRBJ2-7; TRBD2 agrees at 7 bases. Germline V gene sequence: CDR1 SGHTA, CDR2 FQGNSA. The trim removed 3 bases at V and 0 bases at J, leaving 5 bases unmatched. The CDR3 is 15 amino acids. CDR3 region: CASSLTSRSSYEQYF. CDR3 DNA sequence: TGTGCCAGCAGCTTGACTAGCCGAAGCTCCTACGAGCAGTACTTC.

In this sample, this clonotype turned up many times. The chain combines TRBV2 with TRBJ2-3, with D tentatively TRBD1 (6 bases). V lost 10 bases and J lost 0, with 23 bases in between. Germline assignment: CDR1 SNHLY and CDR2 FYNNEI. The CDR3 is 17 amino acids. The CDR3 DNA reads as TGTGCCACCGGGCCTACAGGGTTGTGGGCGAGCACAGATACGCAGTATTTT. This gives the protein CATGPTGLWASTDTQYF.

This clonotype was observed many times. The V call is TRBV28, the J call TRBJ1-5, with a tentative D call TRBD1 (6 bases). Trimming stripped 6 bases from V and 4 bases from J, with 13 bases between. Germline V gene data show CDR1 as MDHEN and CDR2 as SYDVKM. The CDR3 contains 14 residues. The CDR3 here is CASRSTGGNQPQHF. The CDR3 DNA reads as TGTGCCAGCAGATCGACAGGTGGGAATCAGCCCCAGCATTTT. Looking up the rest from reference TRBV28 and TRBJ1-5 gives the full variable domain: DVKVTQSSRYLVKRTGEKVFLECVQDMDHENMFWYRQDPGLGLRLIYFSYDVKMKEKGDIPEGYSVSREKKERFSLILESASTNQTSMYLCASRSTGGNQPQHFGDGTRLSIL.

The chain joins TRBV27 to TRBJ2-7, with D tentatively TRBD1 (6 bases). Trimming stripped 2 bases from V and 5 bases from J, with 16 bases between. This CDR3 contains 15 residues. Germline V CDR1 and CDR2: MNHEY, SMNVEV (reference sequence). This CDR3 reads CASSLIRVQGNEQYF. The CDR3 nucleotides read TGTGCCAGCAGTTTAATAAGGGTGCAGGGGAACGAGCAGTACTTC.

This clonotype was counted between two and nine times. This sequence joins TRBV19 and TRBJ2-7, with a weak D call TRBD1 (5 bases). V lost 5 bases and J lost 1, with 12 bases in between. The CDR3 is 14 residues long. Germline V gives CDR1 LNHDA, CDR2 SQIVND (reference sequence). The CDR3 spells CASSRTDNSYEQYF. CDR3 bases: TGTGCCAGTAGTCGAACGGACAATTCCTACGAGCAGTACTTC.

This clonotype was recorded a few times. The J gene is TRBJ2-3, the V gene TRBV29-1; 12 bases align to TRBD2. Germline assignment: CDR1 SQVTM and CDR2 ANQGSEA. CDR3 size: 18 residues. Trimming removed 6 bases from V and 6 bases from J; junction bases left unmatched: 19. The CDR3 DNA reads TGCAGCGTAAAAGGGGCTAGCGGGAGGGGTGGTACGTCGGATACGCAGTATTTT. This encodes CSVKGASGRGGTSDTQYF.

This clonotype was counted ten times or more. The chain uses TRBV6-1 and TRBJ2-3; 8 nucleotides align to TRBD2. The germline V gene has CDR1 MNHNS and CDR2 SASEGT. The CDR3 runs to 15 residues. The J segment lost 3 bases and the V segment lost 7 bases, leaving 9 bases of the junction unmatched. CDR3 nucleotide sequence: TGTGCCAGCAAGTCAGCGGGAGTCAGAACAGATACGCAGTATTTT. Translated: CASKSAGVRTDTQYF.

Remarks on this clonotype: This sequence may be a read error, since a much larger clone differs from it by one base. This chain links TRBV20-1 with TRBJ1-2, with a weak D call TRBD1 (6 bases). Germline V CDR1 and CDR2: DFQATT, SNEGSKA (reference sequence). This CDR3 region has 14 residues. V was cut by 1 base and J by 8 bases, with 17 bases left in between. CDR3 nucleotide sequence: TGCAGTGCTAGAGTGGGGGCAGGGGATGGGGGCTACACCTTC. This sequence encodes CSARVGAGDGGYTF.